The 20 T cell receptor beta chains below all came from one sample that was sequenced in a study of CD8+CD57+ T cells in acquired aplastic anemia. All patients picked for sequencing had shown, by flow cytometry, an expansion of CD8+CD57+ cells. TCR beta VDJ and CDR3 profiling used genomic DNA as template. TCRdb re-called the reads through MiXCR, storing one row per CDR3 protein. The table shows about 150,000 distinct CDR3 sequences, with less than 60% occurring only once. Sample: sorted CD4+, CD8+, or CD8+CD57+ T cells (not recorded which) from PBMCs. The receptors were gathered from a human donor with aplastic anemia.

The J gene is TRBJ1-3, the V gene TRBV15; D unresolved. V was pared by 5 bases and J by 1 base, with 6 bases between. The CDR3 is 13 residues long. Germline CDR1 LNHNV, CDR2 YYDKDF (reference sequence). For the CDR3, the DNA is TGTGCCACCAGCGCGCCATCTGGAAACACCATATATTTT. It codes for CATSAPSGNTIYF. The complete variable domain, with remaining parts taken from reference TRBV15 and TRBJ1-3, reads DAMVIQNPRYQVTQFGKPVTLSCSQTLNHNVMYWYQQKSSQAPKLLFHYYDKDFNNEADTPDNFQSRRPNTSFCFLDIRSPGLGDTAMYLCATSAPSGNTIYFGEGSWLTVV.

This clonotype was seen at least ten times. This chain uses TRBV9 with TRBJ1-3; D is perhaps TRBD1 (5 bases). This CDR3 has 15 amino acids. V was clipped by 0 bases and J by 0 bases, with 7 bases between them. Germline values: CDR1 SGDLS, CDR2 YYNGEE. The CDR3 is CASSVDGTSGNTIYF. DNA of the CDR3: TGTGCCAGCAGCGTAGATGGGACCTCTGGAAACACCATATATTTT.

This clonotype was recorded a few times. The V call is TRBV2, the J call TRBJ1-6; the D is unclear. The CDR3 contains 13 residues. Trimming removed 6 bases at V and 7 bases at J, with 10 bases between. Germline-derived CDR1 and CDR2 are SNHLY and FYNNEI. CDR3 coding DNA: TGTGCCAGCAGAAAGGGAGGGAATTCACCCCTCCACTTT. Its protein is CASRKGGNSPLHF.

A few counts support this clonotype. The rearrangement links TRBV7-6 to TRBJ2-7; 11 bases line up with TRBD1. Germline assignment: CDR1 SGHVS and CDR2 FNYEAQ. V trimming: 4 bases; J trimming: 7 bases; junction bases outside the gene matches: 9. The CDR3 extends over 15 amino acids. The CDR3 protein is CASSSDRGLFGEQYF. In DNA form, the CDR3 reads TGTGCCAGCAGCTCGGACAGGGGGCTATTCGGGGAGCAGTACTTC.

This clonotype has at least ten counts. The chain links TRBV6-5 to TRBJ2-2, with a tentative D call TRBD1 (5 bases). The CDR3 has 15 residues. Trimming pared 0 bases from V and 3 bases from J, leaving 8 bases between. Germline lookup yields CDR1 MNHEY and CDR2 SVGAGI. The CDR3 DNA follows: TGTGCCAGCAGTTACTCGACCAGGGACACCGGGGAGCTGTTTTTT. Translating gives CASSYSTRDTGELFF.

This clonotype was counted once. The chain recombines TRBV15 with TRBJ2-3; perhaps D is TRBD1 or TRBD2 (5 bases each). From germline, CDR1 is LNHNV and CDR2 YYDKDF (reference sequence). V was shortened by 5 bases and J by 2 bases, with 17 bases between the two germline ends. The CDR3 extends over 16 amino acids. The CDR3 DNA is TGTGCCACCAGCTCTCGGGACCGCGTACTCACAGATACGCAGTATTTT. Residues: CATSSRDRVLTDTQYF. The variable domain in full, with the rest retrieved from reference TRBV15 and TRBJ2-3, is DAMVIQNPRYQVTQFGKPVTLSCSQTLNHNVMYWYQQKSSQAPKLLFHYYDKDFNNEADTPDNFQSRRPNTSFCFLDIRSPGLGDTAMYLCATSSRDRVLTDTQYFGPGTRLTVL.

This clonotype was counted ten times or more. This chain uses TRBV12-3 or TRBV12-4 with TRBJ1-1; TRBD1 matches 9 bases. The CDR3 covers 15 residues. V lost 4 bases to trimming and J lost 4 bases; unmatched junction nucleotides: 7. The DNA of the CDR3 is TGTGCCAGCAGTTCTGGGGACAGGGATTTCACTGAAGCTTTCTTT. It encodes CASSSGDRDFTEAFF.

This clonotype occurred many times. This chain links TRBV7-9 with TRBJ2-7; weak D call: TRBD1 (5 bases). The CDR3 runs 13 residues. V lost 5 bases, J lost 1 base, and 9 bases lay in between. From germline, CDR1 is SEHNR and CDR2 FQNEAQ (reference sequence). In DNA form, the CDR3 reads TGTGCCAGCAGCCATTCAGGGTCCTACGAGCAGTACTTC. As protein: CASSHSGSYEQYF.

This clonotype turned up a few times. The chain recombines TRBV12-3 or TRBV12-4 with TRBJ2-6, with D possibly TRBD1 on 6 matching bases. Trimming removed 8 bases at V and 0 bases at J, with 8 bases between. The CDR3 spans 14 residues. As DNA, the CDR3 is TGTGCCAGCGGGACACGCTCTGGGGCCAACGTCCTGACTTTC. Amino acids: CASGTRSGANVLTF.

The sample holds many counts of this clonotype. The chain is built from TRBV25-1 and TRBJ2-1; D unclear. The CDR3 has 13 amino acids. Between the trimmed V and J ends, which lost 3 bases and 12 bases, there was a span of 15 bases. From germline, CDR1 is MGHDK and CDR2 SYGVNS. CDR3 sequence reads: CASSDDTVLGQFF. CDR3 DNA: TGTGCCAGCAGTGATGATACGGTACTTGGGCAGTTCTTC.

As to this clonotype: A much larger clone is a single base away; this may be a read error. V and J are TRBV14 and TRBJ1-4; D is undetermined. Trimming took 0 bases from V and 8 from J, leaving 13 bases between them. The germline gives CDR1 SGHDN, CDR2 FVKESK. CDR3 size: 15 residues. The CDR3 DNA sequence: TGTGCCAGCAGCCAAGATGTGACGACCTTAGAAAAACTGTTTTTT. As protein: CASSQDVTTLEKLFF.

This clonotype was counted many times. The genes are TRBV6-5 and TRBJ1-1, with a possible D match to TRBD1 (5 bases). The CDR3 loop spans 14 amino acids. The germline V and J ends were trimmed by 2 bases and 4 bases, with 11 bases remaining between them. Germline-derived CDR1 and CDR2 are MNHEY and SVGAGI. The CDR3 region is CASSYGQVLTEAFF. In DNA form, the CDR3 reads TGTGCCAGCAGTTACGGACAAGTACTCACTGAAGCTTTCTTT.

This clonotype came up a few times. This chain links TRBV15 with TRBJ2-7, with 7 positions matching TRBD2. The CDR3 covers 14 residues. Germline V gene lookup returns CDR1 LNHNV and CDR2 YYDKDF (reference sequence). Trimming cost V 5 bases and J 0 bases; bases outside gene matches: 4. CDR3 bases: TGTGCCACCAGCCGCAGGACTAGCTCCTACGAGCAGTACTTC. Translation: CATSRRTSSYEQYF.

The chain uses TRBV24-1 and TRBJ2-3, with D possibly TRBD2 on 6 matching bases. The length of the CDR3 is 13 residues. The V gene lost 6 bases and the J gene lost 4 bases, with 10 bases spanning the gap. CDR1 KGHDR and CDR2 SFDVKD come from the germline V gene. The CDR3 DNA reads TGTGCCACCAGTATAGCGGCGGCAGATACGCAGTATTTT. Its translation: CATSIAAADTQYF.

The chain joins TRBV19 to TRBJ1-2; perhaps TRBD1 as D (6 bases). This CDR3 is 15 amino acids long. Trimming shortened V by 7 bases and J by 4 bases, and 19 bases separated the two germline ends. CDR1 is LNHDA, CDR2 SQIVND, per germline (reference sequence). The CDR3 here is CASIGTSGDTYGYTF. Here the CDR3 DNA reads TGTGCCAGTATTGGGACTAGCGGGGACACCTATGGCTACACCTTC.

In this sample, this clonotype turned up a few times. The chain links TRBV2 to TRBJ1-2; D ambiguous. V was cut by 8 bases and J by 7 bases, with 17 bases left in between. CDR3 size: 13 residues. Germline CDR1 reads SNHLY; CDR2 reads FYNNEI. This chain's CDR3 is CASLMVVGTGYTF. Here the CDR3 DNA reads TGTGCCAGCCTAATGGTGGTTGGTACTGGCTACACCTTC.

The J gene is TRBJ2-5, the V gene TRBV13; 7 bases line up with TRBD1. The CDR3 loop spans 16 amino acids. Germline V gives CDR1 PRHDT, CDR2 FYEKMQ (reference sequence). Trimming at V came to 5 bases and at J to 0 bases, leaving 9 bases not matched to a gene. CDR3 nucleotide sequence: TGTGCCAGCAGCCAAGATCGCAGGGGGTACCAAGAGACCCAGTACTTC. It is translated as CASSQDRRGYQETQYF.

The chain couples TRBV24-1 to TRBJ2-1, with TRBD1 matching 10 bases. The CDR3 contains 14 residues. The germline V gene encodes CDR1 KGHDR and CDR2 SFDVKD. The J segment lost 11 bases and the V segment lost 4 bases, leaving 7 bases of the junction unmatched. The DNA for the CDR3 is TGTGCCACCAGTGACCCTGGACAGGGGGTGAAGCAGTTCTTC. Amino acids: CATSDPGQGVKQFF.

This clonotype was observed at least ten times. The rearrangement links TRBV2 to TRBJ2-7; 12 nucleotides align to TRBD2. The CDR3 is 16 residues long. With 8 bases clipped from V and 0 bases from J, the junction kept 8 bases outside the gene matches. The germline CDR1 and CDR2 sequences are SNHLY and FYNNEI. CDR3 sequence reads: CASHGLAGRSSYEQYF. The CDR3 DNA reads as TGTGCCAGCCACGGACTAGCGGGGAGGAGCTCCTACGAGCAGTACTTC.

In this sample, this clonotype turned up once. The rearrangement uses TRBV10-3 and TRBJ2-1; 9 nucleotides align to TRBD2. The CDR3 spans 15 residues. V shed 3 bases and J 6 bases; nucleotides not matched to a gene: 6. CDR1 is ENHRY and CDR2 is SYGVKD in the germline V gene. CDR3 DNA sequence: TGTGCCATCAGTGATACCTTAGCGGGGGTCAATGAGCAGTTCTTC. This sequence encodes CAISDTLAGVNEQFF.